Following are 9 T cell receptor beta chains from one sample sequenced in a study of T cells after yellow fever vaccination. TCRdb analysed the 5' RACE reads with MiXCR anew, one entry per CDR3 protein. The sample contains fewer than 500,000 distinct CDR3 sequences, under 20% of which appear only once. The source material was PBMCs, sampled before the yellow fever booster vaccination. Source of these receptors: a man younger than 35 who received the YFV17D yellow fever vaccine.

V gene TRBV7-2 combines with J gene TRBJ2-1, with a possible D match to TRBD2 (6 bases). This CDR3 has 16 residues. Deletions cut 0 bases from V and 1 base from J, with 10 bases between. Germline V CDR1 and CDR2: SGHTA, FQGNSA. The CDR3 coding sequence is TGTGCCAGCAGCTTAGCGCCCGGGGGATCCTACAATGAGCAGTTCTTC. This gives the protein CASSLAPGGSYNEQFF.

This clonotype was detected only a few times. CDR3 region: CASSAPGTGNPTDTQYF. The CDR3 DNA is TGTGCCAGCAGCGCGCCCGGGACAGGGAATCCCACAGATACGCAGTATTTT. V usage is TRBV9 and J usage is TRBJ2-3; 9 bases agree with TRBD1. This CDR3 comprises 17 residues. Per germline, CDR1 SGDLS and CDR2 YYNGEE. The ends lost 3 bases at V and 2 bases at J; junction bases unmatched: 10. The whole variable domain, filled in from reference TRBV9 and TRBJ2-3, reads DSGVTQTPKHLITATGQRVTLRCSPRSGDLSVYWYQQSLDQGLQFLIQYYNGEERAKGNILERFSAQQFPDLHSELNLSSLELGDSALYFCASSAPGTGNPTDTQYFGPGTRLTVL.

The CDR3 DNA is TGTGCCAGCAGCGGCAGTCATACCGGGGAGCTGTTTTTT. Amino acids: CASSGSHTGELFF. The rearrangement links TRBV5-6 to TRBJ2-2; D gene uncertain. The V gene lost 4 bases and the J gene lost 5 bases, with 9 bases spanning the gap. The germline CDR1 and CDR2 sequences are SGHDT and YYEEEE. The CDR3 is 13 residues long.

This clonotype was found a few times. The rearrangement joins TRBV7-9 to TRBJ2-3; 10 bases align to TRBD2. After removal of 2 bases from V and 6 bases from J, the junction contained 8 bases not matched to a gene. Germline V gene lookup returns CDR1 SEHNR and CDR2 FQNEAQ (reference sequence). The CDR3 is 16 amino acids. CDR3 region: CASSLMGQRGGDTQYF. In DNA, the CDR3 is TGTGCCAGCAGCTTAATGGGCCAGCGGGGGGGTGATACGCAGTATTTT.

The chain employs TRBV4-1 and TRBJ2-4; D gene ambiguous. The CDR3 extends over 12 amino acids. CDR1 is MGHRA, CDR2 YSYEKL, per germline. Trimming took off 4 bases at V and 6 bases at J, with 7 bases between the two ends. The CDR3 bases are TGCGCCAGCAGCCCCCTGGGAAACATTCAGTACTTC. Its protein product is CASSPLGNIQYF.

This clonotype was picked up a small number of times. Here the CDR3 reads CASSPRQVSYNEQFF. CDR3 coding DNA: TGTGCCAGCAGTCCACGACAGGTCTCCTACAATGAGCAGTTCTTC. The rearrangement uses TRBV6-2 or TRBV6-3 and TRBJ2-1; weak D call: TRBD1 (6 bases). Germline values: CDR1 MNHEY, CDR2 SVGEGT. V was trimmed by 5 bases and J by 0 bases, leaving 11 bases between them. This CDR3 is 15 amino acids long.

This clonotype was counted between two and nine times. The chain recombines TRBV7-2 with TRBJ1-6; D is perhaps TRBD1 (5 bases). Germline loops: CDR1 SGHTA, CDR2 FQGNSA. CDR3 length: 14 amino acids. V gave up 3 bases and J gave up 11 bases, with 14 bases separating them. The CDR3 here is CASSFEGLLPPLHF. The CDR3 coding sequence is TGTGCCAGCAGCTTTGAGGGGTTGCTTCCACCCCTCCACTTT. Drawing the rest from reference TRBV7-2 and TRBJ1-6, the complete variable domain is GAGVSQSPSNKVTEKGKDVELRCDPISGHTALYWYRQSLGQGLEFLIYFQGNSAPDKSGLPSDRFSAERTGGSVSTLTIQRTQQEDSAVYLCASSFEGLLPPLHFGNGTRLTVT.

The V and J genes are TRBV29-1 and TRBJ2-6; D tentatively reads TRBD1 or TRBD2 (5 bases each). This CDR3 spans 16 amino acids. Germline CDR1 reads SQVTM; CDR2 reads ANQGSEA. V lost 6 bases and J lost 4, with 19 bases in between. The CDR3 is CSVSGTATGGANVLTF. CDR3 nucleotides: TGCAGCGTATCGGGGACGGCAACAGGAGGGGCCAACGTCCTGACTTTC.

V gene TRBV7-2 combines with J gene TRBJ2-7; TRBD1 aligns across 7 bases. The CDR3 has 15 residues. V dropped 0 bases and J dropped 6; count of bases not matched to a gene: 8. Germline V CDR1 and CDR2: SGHTA, FQGNSA. The CDR3 nucleotides read TGTGCCAGCAGCTTAGCGGGGACAGCCCCCCTCGAGCAGTACTTC. It specifies CASSLAGTAPLEQYF.